The rows below give T cell receptor beta chains drawn from one sample of a study of control samples from healthy donors and cancer patients. Method: immunoSEQ multiplex PCR; TCRdb's copy keeps in-frame clones and lacks some. The table has approximately 86,000 clones, 90% to 95% seen once; the top ten hold over 1.3%. Sequenced: blood. These TCRs come from a woman aged 30 to 39 in good health. CDR3s include the opening cysteine and the closing phenylalanine or tryptophan. The order of the fields is CDR3 protein, CDR3 DNA, V gene, CDR3 length, D gene, J gene, clone size. D genes are given only for firm matches. Not every row has a clone size; where given, it reads once, few, many or a size class.

CDR3 protein: CASSVEFNEKLFF; CDR3 DNA: TGTGCCAGCAGTGTGGAGTTTAATGAAAAACTGTTTTTT; V gene: TRBV2; CDR3 length: 13; D gene: .; J gene: TRBJ1-4; clone size: .
CDR3 protein: CASSLTGSPGSEAFF; CDR3 DNA: TGTGCCAGCAGCTTAACGGGGAGTCCCGGGTCTGAAGCTTTCTTT; V gene: TRBV7-3; CDR3 length: 15; D gene: .; J gene: TRBJ1-1; clone size: .
CDR3 protein: CASTLGGADEKLFF; CDR3 DNA: TGTGCCAGCACTCTAGGGGGGGCGGATGAAAAACTGTTTTTT; V gene: TRBV2; CDR3 length: 14; D gene: .; J gene: TRBJ1-4; clone size: once
CDR3 protein: CASSFANTEAFF; CDR3 DNA: TGTGCCAGCAGTTTCGCGAACACTGAAGCTTTCTTT; V gene: TRBV12-3/TRBV12-4; CDR3 length: 12; D gene: .; J gene: TRBJ1-1; clone size: once
CDR3 protein: CASSGGTGELFF; CDR3 DNA: TGCGCCAGCAGCGGGGGGACCGGGGAGCTGTTTTTT; V gene: TRBV5-1; CDR3 length: 12; D gene: .; J gene: TRBJ2-2; clone size: .
CDR3 protein: CASSGQENTEAFF; CDR3 DNA: TGTGCCAGCAGTGGACAGGAGAACACTGAAGCTTTCTTT; V gene: TRBV2; CDR3 length: 13; D gene: .; J gene: TRBJ1-1; clone size: .
CDR3 protein: CASSEWGIGNQPQHF; CDR3 DNA: TGTGCCAGCAGTGAATGGGGAATCGGCAATCAGCCCCAGCATTTT; V gene: TRBV6-1; CDR3 length: 15; D gene: .; J gene: TRBJ1-5; clone size: .
CDR3 protein: CATFGAGRDYGYTF; CDR3 DNA: TGTGCCACCTTTGGGGCGGGAAGAGACTATGGCTACACCTTC; V gene: TRBV28; CDR3 length: 14; D gene: .; J gene: TRBJ1-2; clone size: once
CDR3 protein: CASSQALRSSYNEQFF; CDR3 DNA: TGCGCCAGCAGCCAAGCCTTACGTAGCTCCTACAATGAGCAGTTCTTC; V gene: TRBV4-1; CDR3 length: 16; D gene: .; J gene: TRBJ2-1; clone size: .
CDR3 protein: CASRVGTLSTDTQYF; CDR3 DNA: TGTGCCAGCAGGGTAGGGACTTTAAGCACAGATACGCAGTATTTT; V gene: TRBV27; CDR3 length: 15; D gene: .; J gene: TRBJ2-3; clone size: .
CDR3 protein: CASNPSGLAGVTGELFF; CDR3 DNA: TGTGCCAGCAACCCGAGTGGGTTAGCGGGAGTTACCGGGGAGCTGTTTTTT; V gene: TRBV11-2; CDR3 length: 17; D gene: TRBD2; J gene: TRBJ2-2; clone size: .
CDR3 protein: CASSSTERTEAFF; CDR3 DNA: TGTGCCAGCAGCTCCACCGAGAGGACTGAAGCTTTCTTT; V gene: TRBV11-2; CDR3 length: 13; D gene: .; J gene: TRBJ1-1; clone size: .
CDR3 protein: CASSWDRGMNTEAFF; CDR3 DNA: TGCGCCAGCAGCTGGGACAGGGGTATGAACACTGAAGCTTTCTTT; V gene: TRBV5-1; CDR3 length: 15; D gene: TRBD1; J gene: TRBJ1-1; clone size: .
CDR3 protein: CASSQEGGMNQPQHF; CDR3 DNA: TGCGCCAGCAGCCAAGAGGGGGGTATGAATCAGCCCCAGCATTTT; V gene: TRBV4-1; CDR3 length: 15; D gene: .; J gene: TRBJ1-5; clone size: .
CDR3 protein: CASSENARQETQYF; CDR3 DNA: TGCGCCAGCAGTGAGAACGCCAGGCAAGAGACCCAGTACTTC; V gene: TRBV10-2; CDR3 length: 14; D gene: .; J gene: TRBJ2-5; clone size: .
CDR3 protein: CASSQERTTSGSNGGGQFF; CDR3 DNA: TGTGCCAGCAGCCAAGAAAGGACGACTAGCGGGAGCAACGGTGGTGGGCAGTTCTTC; V gene: TRBV4-2; CDR3 length: 19; D gene: TRBD2; J gene: TRBJ2-1; clone size: .
CDR3 protein: CASSTYSLGRRPTEAFF; CDR3 DNA: TGTGCCAGCAGCACTTATTCTTTGGGGCGCAGACCCACTGAAGCTTTCTTT; V gene: TRBV11-3; CDR3 length: 17; D gene: .; J gene: TRBJ1-1; clone size: .
CDR3 protein: CASSEADQEIAKNIQYF; CDR3 DNA: TGTGCCAGCAGTGAAGCTGACCAGGAGATAGCCAAAAACATTCAGTACTTC; V gene: TRBV6-1; CDR3 length: 17; D gene: .; J gene: TRBJ2-4; clone size: .
CDR3 protein: CASSPTGQGVHNEQFF; CDR3 DNA: TGTGCCAGCTCACCGACAGGACAGGGGGTTCACAATGAGCAGTTCTTC; V gene: TRBV18; CDR3 length: 16; D gene: TRBD1; J gene: TRBJ2-1; clone size: .
CDR3 protein: CASSPDRDPNYGYTF; CDR3 DNA: TGTGCCAGCAGCCCCGACAGGGATCCTAACTATGGCTACACCTTC; V gene: TRBV27; CDR3 length: 15; D gene: TRBD1; J gene: TRBJ1-2; clone size: .
CDR3 protein: CASGLPHRANEQFF; CDR3 DNA: TGTGCTAGTGGTTTACCTCACAGGGCCAATGAGCAGTTCTTC; V gene: TRBV12-5; CDR3 length: 14; D gene: .; J gene: TRBJ2-1; clone size: .
CDR3 protein: CASSLTGPFSGNTIYF; CDR3 DNA: TGTGCCAGCAGCTTGACAGGGCCCTTCTCTGGAAACACCATATATTTT; V gene: TRBV13; CDR3 length: 16; D gene: TRBD1; J gene: TRBJ1-3; clone size: .
CDR3 protein: CASSRVLAGTDTQYF; CDR3 DNA: TGTGCCAGCAGTCGGGTGCTAGCGGGGACAGATACGCAGTATTTT; V gene: TRBV6-5; CDR3 length: 15; D gene: TRBD2; J gene: TRBJ2-3; clone size: .
CDR3 protein: CASRWDSFGYGYTF; CDR3 DNA: TGTGCCAGCAGATGGGACAGTTTTGGCTATGGCTACACCTTC; V gene: TRBV2; CDR3 length: 14; D gene: TRBD1; J gene: TRBJ1-2; clone size: .
CDR3 protein: CASRSGHDPYGYTF; CDR3 DNA: TGTGCCAGTAGGTCGGGACATGACCCCTATGGCTACACCTTC; V gene: TRBV19; CDR3 length: 14; D gene: .; J gene: TRBJ1-2; clone size: .
CDR3 protein: CASSFRGKGTYEQYF; CDR3 DNA: TGTGCCAGCAGCTTTCGTGGGAAAGGGACCTACGAGCAGTACTTC; V gene: TRBV21-1; CDR3 length: 15; D gene: .; J gene: TRBJ2-7; clone size: .
CDR3 protein: CASSDPGQGLDEQFF; CDR3 DNA: TGCGCCAGCAGTGACCCGGGACAGGGGCTTGATGAGCAGTTCTTC; V gene: TRBV10-2; CDR3 length: 15; D gene: TRBD1; J gene: TRBJ2-1; clone size: .
CDR3 protein: CASSSPISGANVLTF; CDR3 DNA: TGTGCCAGTAGTTCGCCTATCTCTGGGGCCAACGTCCTGACTTTC; V gene: TRBV19; CDR3 length: 15; D gene: .; J gene: TRBJ2-6; clone size: .
CDR3 protein: CASSQDRANQPQHF; CDR3 DNA: TGTGCCAGCAGCCAAGACAGGGCCAATCAGCCCCAGCATTTT; V gene: TRBV21-1; CDR3 length: 14; D gene: .; J gene: TRBJ1-5; clone size: .
CDR3 protein: CASSPSGSRGRNIQYF; CDR3 DNA: TGTGCCAGCAGTCCTAGCGGGAGCAGAGGCAGAAACATTCAGTACTTC; V gene: TRBV2; CDR3 length: 16; D gene: TRBD2; J gene: TRBJ2-4; clone size: once
CDR3 protein: CASSPDRKNTEAFF; CDR3 DNA: TGTGCCAGCAGCCCAGACAGAAAGAACACTGAAGCTTTCTTT; V gene: TRBV5-4; CDR3 length: 14; D gene: .; J gene: TRBJ1-1; clone size: once
CDR3 protein: CASSLGGGELFF; CDR3 DNA: TGTGCCAGCAGCCTGGGGGGCGGGGAGCTGTTTTTT; V gene: TRBV4-2; CDR3 length: 12; D gene: .; J gene: TRBJ2-2; clone size: .
CDR3 protein: CASSQERGGNSYNSPLHF; CDR3 DNA: TGTGCCAGCAGCCAAGAGAGAGGTGGCAATTCCTATAATTCACCCCTCCACTTT; V gene: TRBV3-1/TRBV3-2; CDR3 length: 18; D gene: .; J gene: TRBJ1-6; clone size: .
CDR3 protein: CASSLDRTNEKLFF; CDR3 DNA: TGTGCCAGCAGCTTGGACAGAACCAATGAAAAACTGTTTTTT; V gene: TRBV5-4; CDR3 length: 14; D gene: .; J gene: TRBJ1-4; clone size: .
CDR3 protein: CASSPDRVGGVTYEQYF; CDR3 DNA: TGTGCCAGCAGTCCCGACAGGGTAGGGGGGGTTACCTACGAGCAGTACTTC; V gene: TRBV28; CDR3 length: 17; D gene: .; J gene: TRBJ2-7; clone size: .
CDR3 protein: CASSDPSGSTDTQYF; CDR3 DNA: TGCGCCAGCAGTGACCCTAGCGGGTCCACAGATACGCAGTATTTT; V gene: TRBV10-1; CDR3 length: 15; D gene: TRBD2; J gene: TRBJ2-3; clone size: .
CDR3 protein: CASGSGVTYNEQFF; CDR3 DNA: TGTGCCAGCGGTAGCGGTGTGACCTACAATGAGCAGTTCTTC; V gene: TRBV6-5; CDR3 length: 14; D gene: .; J gene: TRBJ2-1; clone size: few
CDR3 protein: CASSLARTEALYGYTF; CDR3 DNA: TGTGCCAGCAGCTTAGCAAGGACAGAAGCCCTCTATGGCTACACCTTC; V gene: TRBV7-9; CDR3 length: 16; D gene: .; J gene: TRBJ1-2; clone size: .
CDR3 protein: CASSLRGATNEKLFF; CDR3 DNA: TGTGCCAGCAGTTTAAGGGGGGCAACTAATGAAAAACTGTTTTTT; V gene: TRBV27; CDR3 length: 15; D gene: .; J gene: TRBJ1-4; clone size: once
CDR3 protein: CSVGQGLDYGYTF; CDR3 DNA: TGCAGCGTTGGACAGGGCTTAGACTATGGCTACACCTTC; V gene: TRBV29-1; CDR3 length: 13; D gene: TRBD1; J gene: TRBJ1-2; clone size: .
CDR3 protein: CASSEYYEQYF; CDR3 DNA: TGTGCCAGCAGTGAATACTACGAGCAGTACTTC; V gene: TRBV25-1; CDR3 length: 11; D gene: .; J gene: TRBJ2-7; clone size: .
CDR3 protein: CATSRPGQENNEQFF; CDR3 DNA: TGTGCCACCAGCAGGCCGGGACAGGAGAACAATGAGCAGTTCTTC; V gene: TRBV15; CDR3 length: 15; D gene: TRBD1; J gene: TRBJ2-1; clone size: .
CDR3 protein: CASSQITGLNTEAFF; CDR3 DNA: TGTGCCAGCTCACAGATTACAGGGTTGAACACTGAAGCTTTCTTT; V gene: TRBV18; CDR3 length: 15; D gene: .; J gene: TRBJ1-1; clone size: .
CDR3 protein: CASIPGGREGYGYTF; CDR3 DNA: TGTGCCAGCATCCCCGGGGGCAGGGAGGGCTATGGCTACACCTTC; V gene: TRBV6-6; CDR3 length: 15; D gene: .; J gene: TRBJ1-2; clone size: .
CDR3 protein: CASSGTENTEAFF; CDR3 DNA: TGCGCCAGCAGCGGGACAGAGAACACTGAAGCTTTCTTT; V gene: TRBV10-2; CDR3 length: 13; D gene: TRBD1; J gene: TRBJ1-1; clone size: few